This T cell receptor beta chain was retrieved from a study of post-analysis software for immune sequencing data. Across the whole study: Recorded disease courses covered relapsing-remitting, secondary progressive and progressive-relapsing multiple sclerosis. Some patients had no subtype annotation. Notes on the study in general: Multiple sclerosis patients showed significantly lower normalized Chao1 diversity than controls did. Patients showed TRBV5-6, TRBV5-1 and TRBV20-1 among five TRBV segments more frequent than in controls. Same-batch samples co-clustered strongly by F measure.

Unique molecular identifiers were built into the TCR beta cDNA libraries. T cells numbering roughly 0.95 to 11 million gave rise to 400,000 to 550,000 cDNA molecules. MiXCR, applied by TCRdb to the PCR reads, yields one record per CDR3 protein. The table records roughly 540,000 distinct CDR3 sequences, 30% to 40% of them present only once. The CDR3 is made up of 15 amino acids. Germline values: CDR1 SGHRS, CDR2 YFSETQ. In this sample, this clonotype turned up a few times. What it binds is not known. An end of the junction does not agree with germline; a read error may underlie this. The gene calls are TRBV5-1 and TRBJ1-2; D perhaps matches TRBD1 (5 bases). Sequenced sample: blood. The TCR sequence derives from a girl under 18 with multiple sclerosis. CDR3 in amino acids: CANSLTRDESYGYTF. DNA for the CDR3: TGCGCCAACAGCTTGACACGGGACGAGAGCTATGGCTACACCTTC.